This section outlines one TCR beta chain sequence together with its context. The sample belongs to a study of blood T cell repertoires in COVID-19. The germline V gene encodes CDR1 LGHNA and CDR2 YNFKEQ. The CDR3 totals 15 residues. V lost 6 bases, J lost 5 bases, and 11 bases stayed unmatched. Repertoires were generated with immunoSEQ multiplex PCR, while TCRdb's copy carries only in-frame clones and drops some. The data contain 90,000 to 110,000 clones, around 89% of them singletons. J is TRBJ1-1 and V is TRBV4-2; TRBD1 agrees at 8 bases. The source material was peripheral blood. This receptor was identified in a human donor in a cohort sampled during active COVID-19. The CDR3: CASRATGTGRTEAFF. The CDR3 DNA sequence: TGTGCCAGCAGGGCTACCGGGACAGGTCGTACTGAAGCTTTCTTT.